Following are 14 T cell receptor beta chains from one sample sequenced in a study of T cells in Graves' hyperthyroidism and ophthalmopathy. Regions amplified from RNA transcripts were the TCR beta CDR3 regions. The study used the HTBI primer set for a first-round RT-PCR of the TCR CDR3. TCRdb re-analysed the multiplex PCR reads in MiXCR, keeping a single row per CDR3 protein. The data show more than 500,000 distinct CDR3 sequences, about 17% seen once. Sequences were obtained from blood. The receptors originated from a woman under 40 with Graves' hyperthyroidism.

This clonotype was observed many times. The genes are TRBV7-2 and TRBJ2-5, with unresolved D. The CDR3 consists of 13 residues. Germline V gene sequence: CDR1 SGHTA, CDR2 FQGNSA. Trimming removed 2 bases from V and 0 bases from J, with 4 bases in between. The CDR3 region has the DNA TGTGCCAGCAGCTTATATGACCAAGAGACCCAGTACTTC. It translates to CASSLYDQETQYF.

This clonotype has at least ten counts. V is TRBV7-2 and J is TRBJ1-2; no definite D call. Germline CDR1 SGHTA, CDR2 FQGNSA. This CDR3 contains 14 residues. With 4 bases removed from V and 8 bases from J, the gap between germline ends came to 17 bases. CDR3 sequence (DNA): TGTGCCAGCAGCTCAGGAGGAACATTTGGGGGCTACACCTTC. It codes for CASSSGGTFGGYTF. The entire variable domain, with the rest obtained from reference TRBV7-2 and TRBJ1-2, is as follows: GAGVSQSPSNKVTEKGKDVELRCDPISGHTALYWYRQSLGQGLEFLIYFQGNSAPDKSGLPSDRFSAERTGGSVSTLTIQRTQQEDSAVYLCASSSGGTFGGYTFGSGTRLTVV.

This clonotype was seen repeatedly, ten times or more. The V gene is TRBV11-2, the J gene TRBJ2-7; 7 bases map to TRBD1. Germline V gene data show CDR1 as SGHAT and CDR2 as FQNNGV. The CDR3 is made up of 13 amino acids. Trimming cost V 4 bases and J 2 bases; bases outside gene matches: 2. CDR3 amino acids: CASSWGQTYEQYF. The CDR3 nucleotides read TGTGCCAGCAGCTGGGGACAGACCTACGAGCAGTACTTC.

This clonotype was counted many times. V is TRBV2 and J is TRBJ2-7; 8 positions match TRBD2. V shed 6 bases and J 6 bases; nucleotides not matched to a gene: 10. The CDR3 is made up of 14 amino acids. Germline V gene sequence: CDR1 SNHLY, CDR2 FYNNEI. The CDR3 is CASRVSGAVREQYF. The CDR3 coding sequence is TGTGCCAGCAGGGTTAGCGGGGCCGTTCGCGAGCAGTACTTC. The whole variable domain, remainder taken from reference TRBV2 and TRBJ2-7, is EPEVTQTPSHQVTQMGQEVILRCVPISNHLYFYWYRQILGQKVEFLVSFYNNEISEKSEIFDDQFSVERPDGSNFTLKIRSTKLEDSAMYFCASRVSGAVREQYFGPGTRLTVT.

The rearrangement uses TRBV6-2 or TRBV6-3 and TRBJ2-1, with D unclear. CDR1 and CDR2 from the germline V gene are MNHEY and SVGEGT. The CDR3 consists of 13 residues. V lost 0 bases and J 6 bases, leaving 6 bases between the germline ends. CDR3 amino acids: CASSYSSVNEQFF. In nucleotides, the CDR3 is TGTGCCAGCAGTTACTCTTCGGTCAATGAGCAGTTCTTC.

On this clonotype: Compared with germline, one end of the junction differs, possibly owing to a read error. The chain recombines TRBV2 with TRBJ2-3; D gene uncertain. From germline, CDR1 is SNHLY and CDR2 FYNNEI. This CDR3 is 15 amino acids long. DNA for the CDR3: TGTGCCAGCTGTAAGATAAAGGCCAGCACAGATACGCAGTGTTTT. Its translation is CASCKIKASTDTQCF.

This clonotype was recorded at least ten times. The rearrangement links TRBV13 to TRBJ2-5, with 7 bases lining up with TRBD2. With 5 bases clipped from V and 4 bases from J, the junction kept 16 bases outside the gene matches. The CDR3 runs to 17 residues. Germline assignment: CDR1 PRHDT and CDR2 FYEKMQ (reference sequence). The CDR3 DNA reads as TGTGCCAGCAGCAGAGGCGCGGGAGTTTTAGGAGGAGAGACCCAGTACTTC. The encoded protein is CASSRGAGVLGGETQYF.

There are many counts of this clonotype. The rearrangement links TRBV24-1 to TRBJ2-2; TRBD1 matches at 8 bases. Germline V gene sequence: CDR1 KGHDR, CDR2 SFDVKD. V trimming: 3 bases; J trimming: 3 bases; junction bases outside the gene matches: 2. The CDR3 runs 15 residues. The CDR3 loop is CATSDGGQDTGELFF. CDR3 bases: TGTGCCACCAGTGATGGGGGACAGGACACCGGGGAGCTGTTTTTT.

The chain links TRBV30 to TRBJ2-1; 7 nucleotides match TRBD2. From germline, CDR1 is GTSNPN and CDR2 SVGIG (reference sequence). The CDR3 consists of 14 residues. Losses at the gene ends were 4 bases for V and 4 bases for J; bases not matched to a gene: 7. The CDR3 DNA reads as TGTGCCTGGAATGTAGCGGGCGGTTACAATGAGCAGTTCTTC. Translation: CAWNVAGGYNEQFF.

This chain connects TRBV28 to TRBJ1-1; 8 bases line up with TRBD1. V lost 4 bases and J lost 1; bases outside the gene matches: 8. The CDR3 is 16 residues long. The germline CDR1 and CDR2 sequences are MDHEN and SYDVKM. CDR3 protein: CASSSRTGMGNTEAFF. DNA of the CDR3: TGTGCCAGCAGTTCCCGGACAGGGATGGGGAACACTGAAGCTTTCTTT.

This clonotype has a count of ten or more. This chain connects TRBV11-2 to TRBJ2-7; TRBD1 might be the D (5 bases). Germline assignment: CDR1 SGHAT and CDR2 FQNNGV. Trimming took 3 bases from V and 5 from J, leaving 11 bases between them. The CDR3 is made up of 13 amino acids. CDR3 DNA sequence: TGTGCCAGCAGCTTGGGCAGGGTGAACGAGCAGTACTTC. Its protein is CASSLGRVNEQYF. Variable domain in full (rest from reference TRBV11-2 and TRBJ2-7): EAGVAQSPRYKIIEKRQSVAFWCNPISGHATLYWYQQILGQGPKLLIQFQNNGVVDDSQLPKDRFSAERLKGVDSTLKIQPAKLEDSAVYLCASSLGRVNEQYFGPGTRLTVT.

V is TRBV20-1 and J is TRBJ2-1; 8 bases line up with TRBD2. Germline V gene data show CDR1 as DFQATT and CDR2 as SNEGSKA (reference sequence). CDR3 size: 14 residues. J was trimmed by 6 bases and V by 0 bases; bases with no gene match: 4. Here the CDR3 reads CSARDHGRGNEQFF. In DNA form, the CDR3 reads TGCAGTGCTAGAGATCACGGGAGGGGCAATGAGCAGTTCTTC.

This clonotype was observed many times. The gene calls are TRBV28 and TRBJ2-7, with D tentatively TRBD1 or TRBD2 (5 bases each). Trimming removed 5 bases from V and 1 base from J, with 12 bases in between. The CDR3 extends over 14 amino acids. Germline values: CDR1 MDHEN, CDR2 SYDVKM. Here the CDR3 reads CASSVHRTSYEQYF. In nucleotides, the CDR3 is TGTGCCAGCAGTGTCCACAGGACTTCCTACGAGCAGTACTTC.

This chain uses TRBV6-1 with TRBJ2-1; TRBD2 is a possible D gene (6 bases). The CDR3 is 14 amino acids. The V gene lost 8 bases and the J gene lost 4 bases, with 15 bases spanning the gap. The germline CDR1 and CDR2 sequences are MNHNS and SASEGT. CDR3 in amino acids: CASSPLAHYNEQFF. DNA of the CDR3: TGTGCCAGCTCACCCCTAGCGCATTACAATGAGCAGTTCTTC.